A single sample gave rise to the 18 T cell receptor beta chains below, sequenced in a study of immune evolution from preneoplasia to lung adenocarcinoma. This table comes from immunoSEQ multiplex PCR, and its TCRdb copy is limited to in-frame clones, with some not included. The sample includes over a thousand clones, about 83% of them seen just once. Sequencing was done on a sample of FFPE tissue from an adenomatous hyperplasia lung lesion. Subset indicated: atypical adenomatous hyperplasia (AAH), lung preneoplasia. These receptors all stem from a person aged 60 to 80 with lung adenocarcinoma.

The V call is TRBV29-1, the J call TRBJ2-1; D is unclear. Germline values: CDR1 SQVTM, CDR2 ANQGSEA. Deletions cut 5 bases from V and 6 bases from J, with 14 bases between. This CDR3 is built from 13 residues. As DNA, the CDR3 is TGCAGCGTTTACCTCCCGGGCAGCAATGAGCAGTTCTTC. Its translation is CSVYLPGSNEQFF.

V usage is TRBV15 and J usage is TRBJ2-3; no firm D call. CDR3 length: 13 amino acids. Trimming removed 0 bases at V and 4 bases at J, with 5 bases between. From germline, CDR1 is LNHNV and CDR2 YYDKDF (reference sequence). CDR3 amino acids: CATSRDVADTQYF. The CDR3 DNA sequence: TGTGCCACCAGCAGAGATGTGGCAGATACGCAGTATTTT.

The chain has TRBV18 and TRBJ1-1; D unresolved. Trimming left V 0 bases short and J 8 bases short, with 16 bases between. The CDR3 is 15 amino acids. Germline values: CDR1 KGHSH, CDR2 LQKENI. The CDR3 DNA sequence: TGTGCCAGCTCACCACCCTATGAAAGGAATGTGGAAGCTTTCTTT. Translated, it gives CASSPPYERNVEAFF. The full variable domain, with the rest looked up from reference TRBV18 and TRBJ1-1, is NAGVMQNPRHLVRRRGQEARLRCSPMKGHSHVYWYRQLPEEGLKFMVYLQKENIIDESGMPKERFSAEFPKEGPSILRIQQVVRGDSAAYFCASSPPYERNVEAFFGQGTRLTVV.

V usage is TRBV7-2 and J usage is TRBJ2-1, with TRBD1 identical over 11 bases. With V trimmed by 5 bases and J by 9 bases, 9 bases remained unmatched. Germline CDR1 is SGHTA and CDR2 is FQGNSA. The CDR3 is made up of 15 amino acids. The CDR3 nucleotides are TGTGCCAGCAGCGTAGTGGGACAGGGGGGTTCTGAGCAGTTCTTC. It codes for CASSVVGQGGSEQFF.

This clone was observed a handful of times. This chain links TRBV18 with TRBJ2-6, with 12 bases lining up with TRBD1. V shed 8 bases and J 0 bases; nucleotides not matched to a gene: 5. The CDR3 runs 17 residues. Germline V gives CDR1 KGHSH, CDR2 LQKENI. CDR3: CASLGTGGFSGANVLTF. CDR3 coding DNA: TGTGCCAGCCTGGGGACAGGGGGCTTCTCTGGGGCCAACGTCCTGACTTTC.

The chain combines TRBV10-3 with TRBJ1-1; TRBD1 is a possible D gene (5 bases). CDR3 length: 13 residues. Germline loops: CDR1 ENHRY, CDR2 SYGVKD. Trimming took off 7 bases at V and 1 base at J, with 10 bases between the two ends. CDR3 nucleotides: TGTGCCATCATGGCGACAGAGAACACTGAAGCTTTCTTT. Translating it yields CAIMATENTEAFF.

V and J are TRBV6-6 and TRBJ2-7, with 9 bases aligning to TRBD1. Germline lookup yields CDR1 MNHNY and CDR2 SVGAGI (reference sequence). V lost 6 bases and J lost 5; bases outside the gene matches: 5. The CDR3 runs to 13 residues. The CDR3 DNA sequence: TGTGCCAGCAGGAACAGGGGGCAGGACGAGCAGTACTTC. Amino acid sequence: CASRNRGQDEQYF.

V gene TRBV5-1 combines with J gene TRBJ2-7; perhaps TRBD2 as D (6 bases). V lost 2 bases and J lost 0, with 15 bases in between. This CDR3 comprises 16 residues. Germline V gene lookup returns CDR1 SGHRS and CDR2 YFSETQ. CDR3 sequence (DNA): TGCGCCAGCAGCTTTTTAGCGGTTTCAAGCTCCTACGAGCAGTACTTC. Translation: CASSFLAVSSSYEQYF.

This clone showed up just a few times. The chain links TRBV28 to TRBJ1-6, with 9 bases identical to TRBD1. The CDR3 is 14 residues long. The germline CDR1 and CDR2 sequences are MDHEN and SYDVKM. The junction had 12 bases not matched to a gene; V was cut back by 11 bases and J by 10 bases. CDR3 nucleotides: TGTGCCGGAACAGGGGGCGTGGGGACCTCACCCCTCCACTTT. This sequence encodes CAGTGGVGTSPLHF.

V is TRBV19 and J is TRBJ1-4; D gene ambiguous. The CDR3 sequence is 17 residues long. Germline values: CDR1 LNHDA, CDR2 SQIVND (reference sequence). The V and J ends lost 5 bases and 2 bases respectively, with 18 bases between them. CDR3 in DNA: TGTGCCAGTAGTCCCCGGCGAACCGCGGGGACTAATGAAAAACTGTTTTTT. As protein: CASSPRRTAGTNEKLFF. Complete variable domain (other parts from reference TRBV19 and TRBJ1-4): DGGITQSPKYLFRKEGQNVTLSCEQNLNHDAMYWYRQDPGQGLRLIYYSQIVNDFQKGDIAEGYSVSREKKESFPLTVTSAQKNPTAFYLCASSPRRTAGTNEKLFFGSGTQLSVL.

The chain employs TRBV11-2 and TRBJ2-7; 8 positions match TRBD2. V shed 2 bases and J 6 bases; nucleotides not matched to a gene: 6. Germline lookup yields CDR1 SGHAT and CDR2 FQNNGV. This CDR3 is built from 14 residues. The CDR3 region has the DNA TGTGCCAGCAGCTTAACGGGGGGGGACCCCGAGCAGTACTTC. Its protein product is CASSLTGGDPEQYF.

V is TRBV4-1 and J is TRBJ2-1, with D possibly being TRBD1 or TRBD2 (5 bases each). Trimming removed 0 bases at V and 6 bases at J, with 21 bases between. CDR3 length: 18 amino acids. CDR1 is MGHRA, CDR2 YSYEKL, per germline. The CDR3: CASSQDTGTGRVSNEQFF. The CDR3 DNA sequence: TGCGCCAGCAGCCAAGACACCGGGACGGGCAGGGTGAGCAATGAGCAGTTCTTC.

This chain links TRBV2 with TRBJ1-2; D is uncertain. Germline V gives CDR1 SNHLY, CDR2 FYNNEI. The CDR3 loop spans 15 amino acids. Trimming removed 1 base at V and 4 bases at J, with 13 bases between. For the CDR3, the DNA is TGTGCCAGCAGTGAAGAAGGCAGTTTTTTCTATGGCTACACCTTC. Its protein is CASSEEGSFFYGYTF.

The rearrangement links TRBV5-1 to TRBJ2-1; 10 positions match TRBD2. After removal of 4 bases from V and 9 bases from J, the junction contained 13 bases not matched to a gene. The germline gives CDR1 SGHRS, CDR2 YFSETQ. There are 16 residues in the CDR3. CDR3 in amino acids: CASSPRTSGISVEQFF. Written as DNA, the CDR3 is TGCGCCAGCAGCCCGCGGACTAGCGGCATTTCGGTTGAGCAGTTCTTC.

The chain employs TRBV9 and TRBJ2-3; D might be TRBD2 (6 bases). Germline V gene sequence: CDR1 SGDLS, CDR2 YYNGEE. The V gene lost 4 bases and the J gene lost 5 bases, with 14 bases spanning the gap. This CDR3 is built from 14 residues. The CDR3 sequence is CASSPTSNEDTQYF. The CDR3 nucleotides read TGTGCCAGCAGCCCCACTAGCAATGAAGATACGCAGTATTTT.

This chain uses TRBV11-1 with TRBJ1-2; the match to TRBD1 covers 7 bases. This CDR3 has 18 residues. CDR1 and CDR2 from the germline V gene are SGHAT and FQDESV (reference sequence). V lost 2 bases to trimming and J lost 4 bases; unmatched junction nucleotides: 16. The CDR3 sequence: CASSLKGSRDRDFYGYTF. The CDR3 region has the DNA TGTGCCAGCAGCTTAAAGGGAAGCCGGGACAGAGACTTCTATGGCTACACCTTC.

The chain links TRBV18 to TRBJ2-5, with D perhaps matching TRBD2 (6 bases). CDR3 length: 16 amino acids. Looked up from germline, CDR1 is KGHSH and CDR2 is LQKENI. The V gene lost 2 bases and the J gene lost 5 bases, with 18 bases spanning the gap. The CDR3 nucleotides read TGTGCCAGCTCACCAAGCCGAGGAGGGCGGGTGGAGACCCAGTACTTC. It is translated as CASSPSRGGRVETQYF.

The chain uses TRBV20-1 and TRBJ2-3; D is possibly TRBD2 (6 bases). With 3 bases removed from V and 5 bases from J, the gap between germline ends came to 6 bases. The CDR3 runs to 11 residues. CDR1 DFQATT and CDR2 SNEGSKA come from the germline V gene (reference sequence). CDR3 DNA: TGCAGTGCTAGCGGGAGAGATACGCAGTATTTT. Its translation is CSASGRDTQYF.